This T cell receptor beta chain was sequenced in a study of blood T cell repertoires in COVID-19 (dated by TCRdb to about 2020). General notes on the study: Samples from collaborators originated in the United States, Italy and Spain and spanned both the acute and convalescent phases of COVID-19. The prospective study material was composed of cDNA or gDNA derived from T cells, B-cell-depleted T cells, or PBMCs. Deeply sampled blood TCRbeta repertoires from subjects exposed to, actively infected with, or recovered from COVID-19 were included in the dataset. The repertoires were made available in a free public database intended to serve as a resource for research on the immune response to SARS-CoV-2. The samples were drawn from the first 160 participants of the ongoing ImmuneRACE study and from 950 to 1,500 subjects provided by 6 global collaborators. Nearly every sample came with metadata listing a de-identified subject ID, COVID-19 status, age in years and sex. Where available, HLA class I and class II types were obtained from metadata supplied by the sample provider rather than from assay-based typing.

At one collaborating source in Seattle, patients were enrolled during active infection and were followed longitudinally through the course of disease. Whole blood was collected in K2EDTA tubes by collaborating institutions according to the institutions' own protocols. Collaborator samples were shipped for TCRbeta analysis as frozen whole blood, isolated PBMCs, or DNA extracted from either sample type. Concerning this clone: The antigen it recognizes is unknown. Base-call qualities are not available, and no considerably larger clone is one nucleotide away.

V is pruned by 5 bases and J by 5 bases, leaving 10 bases of the junction without a gene match. The germline V gene (reference sequence) provides CDR1 MNHEY and CDR2 SMNVEV. The CDR3 runs 17 residues from the cysteine to the phenylalanine. The entry retains the CDR3 DNA only, 51 bases that are in frame from base 1. The immunoSEQ Assay, a bias-controlled multiplex PCR, was used to amplify TCRbeta CDR3 regions from genomic DNA. On the study's bioinformatics: Nucleated cell counts per sample were estimated from amplification of reference gene primers within the assay. To quantify the absolute abundance of each unique TCRbeta CDR3 rearrangement, sequence reads were collapsed and filtered. For each sample, productive Simpson clonality was calculated as the square root of Simpson's diversity index over productive rearrangements. TCRdb took this table from immuneACCESS and kept in-frame rearrangements with V and J called. Such tables lack part of the clones; where checked against another copy, unresolved V genes explain under half of the gap, and the rest is unexplained. V and J calls and clone size are as listed in that table; D and trimming were resolved from the DNA. For this sample there are 450,000 or so clones; approximately 90% appear just once. Of the sample, 0.75% to 0.85% is held by the ten largest clones.

Overall results and qualifications from the work: The amount of clinical and demographic metadata varied by source and participant and was provided uncurated.

This sequence was found in a man aged 18 to 29 with COVID-19, enrolled during active disease. The sequenced material came from peripheral blood. In this chain, TRBV27 is recombined with TRBJ2-2, with 11 middle bases fitting TRBD1. The CDR3 reads as follows: CASSPGQGAALTGELFF. DNA sequence: TGTGCCAGCAGTCCTGGACAGGGGGCGGCGTTAACCGGGGAGCTGTTTTTT.